This entry is about one TCR beta chain. Its target is unknown. Clones were sequenced by immunoSEQ multiplex PCR, and TCRdb holds only the in-frame ones, with some missing. The sample lists some 50,000 clones; approximately 88% were seen once. The source of the sample is a study of OX40 agonist ivuxolimab in advanced cancers. Study-level information: Treatment of patients was with ivuxolimab, an agonistic anti-OX40 (CD134) antibody.

Whole-study findings and limits: Circulating CD4+ and CD8+ T cells showed clonal expansion by week 6 at 0.1 to 3.0 mg/kg. Compared with CD4+, CD8+ T cells on average had more expanded clones.

Per germline, CDR1 SGHDN and CDR2 FVKESK. CDR3 length equals 16 residues. The V end was cut by 1 base, the J end by 7 bases, with 14 bases between. This chain uses TRBV14 with TRBJ1-6; D is unresolved. This clonotype originated in an adult with an advanced solid tumor such as melanoma, head and neck, liver or kidney cancer. This material consisted of CD4+ or CD8+ T cells sorted from blood, taken in a trial of the OX40 agonist ivuxolimab. The CDR3 region has the DNA TGTGCCAGCAGCCAAGTCGGTGGAGATCCGAATTCACCCCTCCACTTT. Protein product: CASSQVGGDPNSPLHF.